Given below is one TCR beta chain in context. Its target is unknown. Preparation of the TCRbeta library was carried out with unique molecular identifiers. MiXCR, run by TCRdb on the PCR reads, gives a single entry per CDR3 protein. In the table there are 140,000 to 150,000 distinct CDR3 sequences, around 10% of which are singletons. The sample is drawn from a study of T-cell reconstitution after alpha-beta-depleted transplantation in children. Study conclusions and caveats: Hyperexpanded clones declined; after one year, newly produced T cells mostly supplied diversity. Alpha-beta T cells about two months after transplant reportedly derived from several hundred expanded graft clones. Surviving recipient T cells and thymic progenitors produced the high day-60 TCRbeta diversity seen in some patients.

This CDR3 is built from 18 residues. Germline V gene sequence: CDR1 SGHAT, CDR2 FQNNGV. Germline trimming cut 5 bases from V and 4 bases from J; bases unmatched to any gene: 12. V and J are TRBV11-2 and TRBJ1-5, with 12 bases matching TRBD1. The sequence was collected from a female patient younger than 10 who had a stem cell transplant for congenital amegakaryocytic thrombocytopenia, so the T cells may come from the graft donor. The sample consisted of PBMCs, mostly from graft donor cells, taken 180 days after TCRalphabeta/CD19-depleted stem cell transplant. The CDR3 is CASSPGTGGALPNQPQHF. The CDR3 coding sequence is TGTGCCAGCAGCCCCGGGACAGGGGGCGCGTTGCCAAATCAGCCCCAGCATTTT. The whole variable domain, remainder taken from reference TRBV11-2 and TRBJ1-5, is EAGVAQSPRYKIIEKRQSVAFWCNPISGHATLYWYQQILGQGPKLLIQFQNNGVVDDSQLPKDRFSAERLKGVDSTLKIQPAKLEDSAVYLCASSPGTGGALPNQPQHFGDGTRLSIL.